This T cell receptor (beta chain) was recorded in a study of T cell repertoires in cytomegalovirus infection. About the research overall: HLA-B-restricted CMV epitopes that are well studied were used alongside recently identified HLA-C-restricted ones. Carrying CMV and the relevant HLA type showed in public TCR beta signatures. Study results and caveats: Dominant in the ex vivo response were TCR beta clonotypes restricted by HLA-C and specific for CMV. Using cumulative public TCR beta family frequency, the authors identified those who carried CMV together with the relevant HLA.

TCRdb independently ran MiXCR on the reads; one entry per CDR3 protein. Here the sample spans approximately 770,000 distinct CDR3 sequences, just under 30% being singletons. The V gene lost 4 bases and the J gene lost 0 bases, with 19 bases spanning the gap. The CDR3 is 18 amino acids. Germline V lookup: CDR1 LGHNA, CDR2 YNFKEQ. The sample holds one count of this clonotype. As yet, its antigen is unknown. The sequences come from cultured CD8+ T cells from PBMCs, collected from culture after CMV antigen stimulation. This receptor was obtained from a human donor in good health (CMV status not recorded). Some clones in this sample may be carry-over from other donors' samples. The V and J genes are TRBV4-2 and TRBJ2-1; tentative D call: TRBD2 (6 bases). The CDR3 DNA sequence: TGTGCCAGCAGCCGTCCCGCCCAGGAGACTAGCTCCTACAATGAGCAGTTCTTC. It is translated as CASSRPAQETSSYNEQFF.